One and the same sample provided the 24 T cell receptor beta chains below, sequenced in a study of blood T cells in healthy people across ages. Together with a sample-barcoded 5' primer, a J-beta primer mix was included in a second PCR lasting roughly 6 to 12 cycles. Each CDR3 protein is one row after TCRdb ran MiXCR on the 5' RACE reads. The sample has 650,000 to 800,000 distinct CDR3 sequences; about 50% are singletons. The material sequenced was blood. The receptors stem from a woman of 80 years or more in good health.

This rearrangement joins TRBV6-5 to TRBJ1-6; D is ambiguous. V was cut by 4 bases and J by 12 bases, with 10 bases left in between. There are 12 residues in the CDR3. Germline CDR1 reads MNHEY; CDR2 reads SVGAGI. The CDR3 DNA reads as TGTGCCAGCAGTTCGGTAGGAGAACCCCTCCACTTT. Encoded protein: CASSSVGEPLHF.

This CDR3 is CASSQERWLVGDEQYF. The CDR3 DNA is TGTGCCAGCAGCCAAGAACGGTGGCTAGTTGGCGATGAGCAGTACTTC. The genes are TRBV4-2 and TRBJ2-4; no firm D call. Trimming removed 0 bases at V and 13 bases at J, with 22 bases between. Germline CDR1 and CDR2: LGHNA and YNFKEQ. The CDR3 extends over 16 amino acids.

This clonotype showed up just a few times. The chain links TRBV18 to TRBJ2-2, with D hard to call. Trimming pared 4 bases from V and 5 bases from J, leaving 8 bases between. The germline V gene has CDR1 KGHSH and CDR2 LQKENI. The CDR3 has 13 residues. The DNA of the CDR3 is TGTGCCAGCTCACGGGAAGGGACCGGGGAGCTGTTTTTT. Translation: CASSREGTGELFF.

The chain recombines TRBV4-3 with TRBJ1-2; possible D gene TRBD1, 5 bases. The CDR3 loop spans 12 amino acids. Per the germline V gene, CDR1 is LGHNA and CDR2 is YSLEER. V was trimmed by 0 bases and J by 10 bases, leaving 9 bases between them. CDR3 DNA: TGCGCCAGCAGCCAAGACTACGGGGCCTACACCTTC. It codes for CASSQDYGAYTF.

The CDR3 DNA sequence: TGTGCCACCAGCAGAGGGGGGGCGAATGAGCAGTTCTTC. It encodes CATSRGGANEQFF. The chain links TRBV15 to TRBJ2-1, with D perhaps matching TRBD1 or TRBD2 (6 bases each). The CDR3 is 13 amino acids. Germline V gene sequence: CDR1 LNHNV, CDR2 YYDKDF (reference sequence). Trimming took 1 base from V and 7 from J, leaving 8 bases between them.

This clonotype was observed at least ten times. The chain links TRBV7-6 to TRBJ1-6; D perhaps matches TRBD1 (5 bases). The germline V and J ends were trimmed by 2 bases and 8 bases, with 7 bases remaining between them. Germline V gives CDR1 SGHVS, CDR2 FNYEAQ. The CDR3 is made up of 13 amino acids. The CDR3 region is CASSLMGDSPLHF. In nucleotides, the CDR3 is TGTGCCAGCAGCTTAATGGGGGATTCACCCCTCCACTTT.

About this clonotype: Since a much larger clone is just one base distant, this may be a read error. This chain's CDR3 is CATRDGKNYGYTF. The CDR3 DNA reads as TGTGCCACCCGGGACGGGAAAAACTATGGCTACACCTTC. The chain combines TRBV28 with TRBJ1-2, with D possibly TRBD1 on 5 matching bases. V lost 10 bases to trimming and J lost 2 bases, with 14 bases between them. CDR3 length: 13 residues. CDR1 and CDR2 (germline): MDHEN, SYDVKM.

A note on this clonotype: A much larger clone lies one base from this, so it may be a read error. The chain is built from TRBV27 and TRBJ1-2; D remains ambiguous. Germline values: CDR1 MNHEY, CDR2 SMNVEV (reference sequence). The CDR3 has 14 residues. Trimming removed 5 bases from V and 5 bases from J, with 15 bases in between. The CDR3 nucleotides read TGTGCCAGCAGTGTATACTTCAGCGGGTATGGCTACACCTTC. Encoded protein: CASSVYFSGYGYTF.

The sample holds many counts of this clonotype. The chain uses TRBV7-9 and TRBJ2-1, with a weak D call TRBD2 (6 bases). The CDR3 contains 14 residues. Germline CDR1 SEHNR, CDR2 FQNEAQ (reference sequence). V lost 1 base, J lost 8 bases, and 12 bases lay in between. CDR3 bases: TGTGCCAGCAGCTTAGATGCGGGAACTGATGAGCAGTTCTTC. Amino acids: CASSLDAGTDEQFF.

This sequence joins TRBV4-3 and TRBJ2-1, with a weak D call TRBD2 (5 bases). The closer fit of TRBJ2-7 to the DNA end suggests the J call may be wrong. Germline-derived CDR1 and CDR2 are LGHNA and YSLEER. The CDR3 loop spans 16 amino acids. The DNA for the CDR3 is TGCGCCAGCAGCCAGCACGTCTTCACGAGCGGCAATGAGCAGTACTTC. The encoded protein is CASSQHVFTSGNEQYF.

V gene TRBV5-5 combines with J gene TRBJ2-1; the match to TRBD2 covers 9 bases. CDR1 SGHKS and CDR2 YYEKEE come from the germline V gene (reference sequence). The CDR3 covers 16 residues. Unmatched junction bases numbered 4, after V lost 3 bases and J lost 0 bases. CDR3 amino acids: CASSSFSGSSYNEQFF. In DNA form, the CDR3 reads TGTGCCAGCAGCTCTTTTAGCGGGAGCTCCTACAATGAGCAGTTCTTC.

The chain links TRBV6-2 or TRBV6-3 to TRBJ2-1; 8 positions agree with TRBD2. Per germline, CDR1 MNHEY and CDR2 SVGEGT. This CDR3 has 15 residues. The V gene end was trimmed by 6 bases and the J gene end by 7 bases; junction bases not matched to a gene: 11. The CDR3 is CASSVRGGHRNEQFF. CDR3 in DNA: TGTGCCAGCAGCGTACGGGGGGGCCATCGGAATGAGCAGTTCTTC.

In its sample, this clonotype was seen many times. DNA of the CDR3: TGCGCCAGCAGCGGGCCGGGGAATGAGCAGTTCTTC. It is translated as CASSGPGNEQFF. The chain links TRBV5-1 to TRBJ2-1, with a weak D call TRBD2 (5 bases). Per the germline V gene, CDR1 is SGHRS and CDR2 is YFSETQ. The V and J ends lost 4 bases and 7 bases respectively, with 9 bases between them. This CDR3 is 12 amino acids long.

In this sample, this clonotype turned up many times. The chain uses TRBV20-1 and TRBJ2-3; a possible D gene is TRBD2 (5 bases). CDR1 and CDR2 (germline): DFQATT, SNEGSKA (reference sequence). This CDR3 is 12 amino acids long. The V and J ends lost 7 bases and 2 bases respectively, with 10 bases between them. The CDR3 here is CSGSGDTDTQYF. The CDR3, as DNA: TGCAGTGGTTCCGGGGACACAGATACGCAGTATTTT.

The chain is built from TRBV18 and TRBJ1-5; 7 nucleotides agree with TRBD1. The germline V gene has CDR1 KGHSH and CDR2 LQKENI. Trimming cost V 8 bases and J 4 bases; bases outside gene matches: 8. The CDR3 has 14 residues. The CDR3 region has the DNA TGTGCCAGCACCCGGGGACAGCCGAATCAGCCCCAGCATTTT. It encodes CASTRGQPNQPQHF.

Comments on this clonotype: A much larger clone is a single base away; this may be a read error. The CDR3 DNA reads TGTGCCAGCAGCTCCCATGCCTCGACAGGCTACAATGAGCAGTTCTTC. Protein sequence: CASSSHASTGYNEQFF. The chain employs TRBV7-3 and TRBJ2-1; possible D gene TRBD1, 6 bases. The germline gives CDR1 SGHTA, CDR2 FQGTGA. The CDR3 is made up of 16 amino acids. V gave up 4 bases and J gave up 3 bases, with 16 bases separating them.

V and J are TRBV9 and TRBJ2-3; TRBD2 matches 9 bases. The germline gives CDR1 SGDLS, CDR2 YYNGEE. The CDR3 is made up of 16 amino acids. The junction had 10 bases not matched to a gene; V was cut back by 0 bases and J by 8 bases. The CDR3 nucleotides read TGTGCCAGCAGCGTAGAGCTAGCGGGGTCCAGGGGTACGCAGTATTTT. Amino acid sequence: CASSVELAGSRGTQYF.

This clonotype was recorded many times. The chain combines TRBV12-3 or TRBV12-4 with TRBJ2-3; possible D gene TRBD2, 6 bases. CDR3 length equals 15 residues. V was cut by 5 bases and J by 3 bases, with 15 bases left in between. CDR3 sequence: CASSLLGGGTDTQYF. CDR3 DNA sequence: TGTGCCAGCAGTCTCCTTGGGGGAGGAACAGATACGCAGTATTTT.

This chain links TRBV20-1 with TRBJ2-2, with 11 positions matching TRBD1. Germline CDR1 is DFQATT and CDR2 is SNEGSKA (reference sequence). Losses at the gene ends were 3 bases for V and 6 bases for J; bases not matched to a gene: 3. This CDR3 is 14 amino acids long. The chain's CDR3 is CSARKGQGAGELFF. The DNA of the CDR3 is TGCAGTGCTAGGAAGGGACAGGGGGCCGGGGAGCTGTTTTTT.

This clonotype was counted between two and nine times. This chain uses TRBV20-1 with TRBJ2-1; 10 positions agree with TRBD2. Germline values: CDR1 DFQATT, CDR2 SNEGSKA (reference sequence). The CDR3 is made up of 15 amino acids. V dropped 0 bases and J dropped 8; count of bases not matched to a gene: 7. CDR3 residues: CSARDPSGGAHEQFF. Written as DNA, the CDR3 is TGCAGTGCTAGAGATCCCAGCGGGGGGGCACATGAGCAGTTCTTC.

This clonotype was recorded a few times. This sequence joins TRBV20-1 and TRBJ2-5, with a possible D match to TRBD2 (7 bases). Between the trimmed V and J ends, which lost 6 bases and 11 bases, there was a span of 31 bases. This CDR3 comprises 16 residues. Germline loops: CDR1 DFQATT, CDR2 SNEGSKA (reference sequence). CDR3 loop: CSAPPWNREGLNEQYF. DNA for the CDR3: TGCAGTGCCCCCCCTTGGAACAGGGAGGGCCTCAATGAGCAGTACTTC.

The chain combines TRBV5-5 with TRBJ1-5, with D tentatively TRBD1 (5 bases). The V gene lost 3 bases and the J gene lost 5 bases, with 15 bases spanning the gap. This CDR3 region has 15 residues. CDR1 and CDR2 from the germline V gene are SGHKS and YYEKEE (reference sequence). The CDR3, as DNA: TGTGCCAGCAGCTCCCTCGACAGTGCACATCAGCCCCAGCATTTT. Its translation: CASSSLDSAHQPQHF.

The chain carries TRBV12-3 or TRBV12-4 and TRBJ2-3, with a possible D match to TRBD1 (6 bases). The CDR3 runs to 14 residues. Trimming took 6 bases from V and 5 from J, leaving 15 bases between them. DNA for the CDR3: TGTGCCAGCAGACGAAGGACAGTAGTAGATACGCAGTATTTT. Protein: CASRRRTVVDTQYF.

This chain joins TRBV29-1 and TRBJ2-7, with 8 bases lining up with TRBD1. Germline loops: CDR1 SQVTM, CDR2 ANQGSEA. This CDR3 has 12 amino acids. V lost 5 bases, J lost 5 bases, and 5 bases stayed unmatched. The CDR3 nucleotides are TGCAGCGTTAAGACAGGGGCCCACGAGCAGTACTTC. Protein product: CSVKTGAHEQYF.